Following are 25 T cell receptor beta chains from one sample sequenced in a study of breast tumors, draining lymph nodes, adjacent tissues. TCRdb passed the multiplex PCR reads through MiXCR, listing each CDR3 protein once. The table has roughly 100,000 distinct CDR3 sequences, approximately 28% seen once; the top ten hold under 6.5%. Samples came from axillary lymph nodes draining the breast cancer. The sequenced sample was axillary lymph node tissue. These receptors all come from a female donor with breast cancer. Some clones in this sample may be carry-over from other donors' samples.

This chain uses TRBV5-1 with TRBJ2-1; 8 positions match TRBD1. The germline gives CDR1 SGHRS, CDR2 YFSETQ. V lost 4 bases and J lost 4; bases outside the gene matches: 13. This CDR3 has 17 amino acids. The DNA for the CDR3 is TGCGCCAGCAGCCCCGGGGCAGGGGGCGCCTCGTACAATGAGCAGTTCTTC. It codes for CASSPGAGGASYNEQFF. The whole variable domain, remainder taken from reference TRBV5-1 and TRBJ2-1, is KAGVTQTPRYLIKTRGQQVTLSCSPISGHRSVSWYQQTPGQGLQFLFEYFSETQRNKGNFPGRFSGRQFSNSRSEMNVSTLELGDSALYLCASSPGAGGASYNEQFFGPGTRLTVL.

The table lists this clonotype with many counts. V gene TRBV2 combines with J gene TRBJ2-1, with a possible D match to TRBD2 (7 bases). CDR3 length equals 15 residues. The V gene lost 8 bases and the J gene lost 2 bases, with 16 bases spanning the gap. Germline assignment: CDR1 SNHLY and CDR2 FYNNEI. The CDR3 coding sequence is TGTGCCAGCCGGGAGGACAGAAGCACCTACAATGAGCAGTTCTTC. The encoded protein is CASREDRSTYNEQFF.

This clonotype was counted once. A clone one base away is much larger, so this may be a read error. The rearrangement uses TRBV3-1 and TRBJ2-6; maybe TRBD1 (6 bases). This CDR3 is 17 amino acids long. Germline-derived CDR1 and CDR2 are LGHDT and YNNKEL (reference sequence). Trimming stripped 4 bases from V and 0 bases from J, with 13 bases between. The DNA for the CDR3 is TGTGCCAGCAGCCTGACAGGTTTGGACTCTGGGGCCAACGTCCTGACTTTC. It encodes CASSLTGLDSGANVLTF.

The chain combines TRBV29-1 with TRBJ2-1, with TRBD2 matching over 8 bases. Trimming took 4 bases from V and 1 from J; bases not matched to a gene: 12. Germline loops: CDR1 SQVTM, CDR2 ANQGSEA. The CDR3 is 17 amino acids. The CDR3 sequence: CSVAVRGTSGSYNEQFF. CDR3 sequence (DNA): TGCAGCGTTGCGGTCAGGGGAACTAGCGGATCCTACAATGAGCAGTTCTTC.

V gene TRBV29-1 combines with J gene TRBJ2-3, with 8 bases that match TRBD1. The CDR3 runs 13 residues. Per germline, CDR1 SQVTM and CDR2 ANQGSEA. J gave up 3 bases and V 5 bases, and 4 bases lay outside the gene matches. The CDR3: CSVRQGSTDTQYF. The CDR3 nucleotides read TGCAGCGTTAGACAGGGGTCGACAGATACGCAGTATTTT.

This clonotype was observed many times. This sequence joins TRBV12-5 and TRBJ2-3; 9 nucleotides line up with TRBD2. J gave up 0 bases and V 6 bases, and 7 bases lay outside the gene matches. The germline V gene encodes CDR1 LGHNT and CDR2 FRNRAP. The CDR3 sequence is 16 residues long. CDR3 loop: CASGPGSGGSTDTQYF. DNA of the CDR3: TGTGCTAGTGGACCCGGTAGCGGGGGTAGCACAGATACGCAGTATTTT.

This clonotype was recorded many times. The chain links TRBV20-1 to TRBJ1-1; 9 bases line up with TRBD1. CDR1 DFQATT and CDR2 SNEGSKA come from the germline V gene (reference sequence). The CDR3 totals 16 residues. The CDR3 region has the DNA TGCAGCCGCCCCGGTGGGACAGGGACTACGAACACTGAAGCTTTCTTT. Translated: CSRPGGTGTTNTEAFF.

This clonotype was seen repeatedly, ten times or more. The CDR3 DNA reads as TGTGCCAGTAGTTCTTGGACTAGCGGGAGGGCCAATGAGCAGTTCTTC. Translation gives CASSSWTSGRANEQFF. V is TRBV19 and J is TRBJ2-1, with TRBD2 matching 15 bases. The trim removed 5 bases at V and 6 bases at J, leaving 5 bases unmatched. The CDR3 runs 16 residues. The germline V gene encodes CDR1 LNHDA and CDR2 SQIVND (reference sequence). The full variable domain, rest sourced from reference TRBV19 and TRBJ2-1, is DGGITQSPKYLFRKEGQNVTLSCEQNLNHDAMYWYRQDPGQGLRLIYYSQIVNDFQKGDIAEGYSVSREKKESFPLTVTSAQKNPTAFYLCASSSWTSGRANEQFFGPGTRLTVL.

This clonotype has a handful of counts. This chain uses TRBV27 with TRBJ2-3; D perhaps matches TRBD2 (6 bases). Germline lookup yields CDR1 MNHEY and CDR2 SMNVEV (reference sequence). The CDR3 contains 17 residues. The V end lost 0 bases, the J end lost 5 bases, and 18 bases lay between the germline ends. Written as DNA, the CDR3 is TGTGCCAGCAGTTTATCTTTATCCGGGACTTTTTTAGATACGCAGTATTTT. This sequence encodes CASSLSLSGTFLDTQYF.

The chain couples TRBV28 to TRBJ2-5; D might be TRBD1 or TRBD2, each matching 5 bases. The CDR3 sequence is 13 residues long. Trimming took 3 bases from V and 6 from J, leaving 11 bases between them. The germline V gene encodes CDR1 MDHEN and CDR2 SYDVKM. This CDR3 is CASSFPGGQTQYF. In nucleotides, the CDR3 is TGTGCCAGCAGTTTTCCTGGGGGACAGACCCAGTACTTC.

The gene calls are TRBV24-1 and TRBJ2-1, with 10 bases aligning to TRBD2. CDR3 length: 16 residues. Losses at the gene ends were 12 bases for V and 7 bases for J; bases not matched to a gene: 17. Germline-derived CDR1 and CDR2 are KGHDR and SFDVKD. The CDR3 here is CAAGDVSGGTVNEQFF. CDR3 nucleotides: TGTGCCGCCGGTGACGTTAGCGGGGGGACAGTAAATGAGCAGTTCTTC.

This clonotype was found once. The V and J genes are TRBV6-5 and TRBJ1-1; unclear D gene. The CDR3 contains 15 residues. V was shortened by 2 bases and J by 3 bases, with 13 bases between the two germline ends. Germline values: CDR1 MNHEY, CDR2 SVGAGI. CDR3 coding DNA: TGTGCCAGCAGTTACCGGCCAGCTATTGACACTGAAGCTTTCTTT. Its translation: CASSYRPAIDTEAFF.

This chain connects TRBV2 to TRBJ2-1, with TRBD2 matching over 8 bases. V trimming: 8 bases; J trimming: 7 bases; junction bases outside the gene matches: 7. This CDR3 spans 13 amino acids. CDR1 and CDR2 from the germline V gene are SNHLY and FYNNEI. The CDR3 spells CASEDSGVNEQFF. CDR3 sequence (DNA): TGTGCCAGCGAGGATAGCGGGGTTAATGAGCAGTTCTTC.

The CDR3 reads CSARGLAGFPATNEKLFF. CDR3 nucleotides: TGCAGTGCTAGAGGACTAGCGGGGTTTCCCGCAACTAATGAAAAACTGTTTTTT. The chain has TRBV20-1 and TRBJ1-4; D not certain. V was trimmed by 1 base and J by 0 bases, leaving 18 bases between them. The CDR3 consists of 18 residues. Germline CDR1 DFQATT, CDR2 SNEGSKA (reference sequence).

This clonotype was counted at least ten times. V usage is TRBV13 and J usage is TRBJ2-2; 14 bases fit TRBD2. Germline V CDR1 and CDR2: PRHDT, FYEKMQ (reference sequence). With 5 bases clipped from V and 6 bases from J, the junction kept 2 bases outside the gene matches. There are 15 residues in the CDR3. CDR3 in DNA: TGTGCCAGCAGCCTGACTAGCGGGGGGGCCGGGGAGCTGTTTTTT. This encodes CASSLTSGGAGELFF.

This clonotype showed up just a few times. The genes are TRBV11-2 and TRBJ1-1; D is undetermined. Germline V gives CDR1 SGHAT, CDR2 FQNNGV. The CDR3 consists of 14 residues. V shed 2 bases and J shed 7 bases, with 14 bases lying between them. The CDR3 bases are TGTGCCAGCAGCTTAACTCGACCGTCCCTTGAAGCTTTCTTT. This codes for CASSLTRPSLEAFF.

This clonotype was seen many times. The CDR3 here is CASSLPGRIQETQYF. CDR3 DNA sequence: TGTGCCAGCAGCTTGCCCGGACGGATCCAAGAGACCCAGTACTTC. The V gene is TRBV5-6, the J gene TRBJ2-5; D remains ambiguous. V was clipped by 1 base and J by 1 base, with 11 bases between them. CDR1 and CDR2 (germline): SGHDT, YYEEEE. This CDR3 is 15 amino acids long.

This clonotype was picked up many times. The gene calls are TRBV7-2 and TRBJ2-7; D is ambiguous. The CDR3 length is 11 residues. CDR1 and CDR2 from the germline V gene are SGHTA and FQGNSA. V was pared by 5 bases and J by 1 base, with 3 bases between. CDR3 amino acids: CASSLSYEQYF. CDR3 coding DNA: TGTGCCAGCAGCCTATCCTACGAGCAGTACTTC.

This clonotype has a count of ten or more. The rearrangement uses TRBV30 and TRBJ2-1, with TRBD2 identical over 7 bases. The CDR3 contains 15 residues. Germline V gene lookup returns CDR1 GTSNPN and CDR2 SVGIG (reference sequence). V lost 4 bases, J lost 5 bases, and 11 bases stayed unmatched. CDR3 nucleotides: TGTGCCTGGAATGTGGGGGGGAGTGGGAACAATGAGCAGTTCTTC. Protein product: CAWNVGGSGNNEQFF.

Of note for this clonotype: A much larger clone sits a single nucleotide away, making a read error possible. The chain joins TRBV6-5 to TRBJ2-1, with 10 bases that match TRBD2. This CDR3 has 18 residues. The germline V gene encodes CDR1 MNHEY and CDR2 SVGAGI. The CDR3 DNA follows: TGTGCCAGCAGTTACTCGATTCCCCAAGCGGGGGGGTACAATGAGCAGCTCTTC. Protein: CASSYSIPQAGGYNEQLF.

This clonotype has a count of ten or more. The chain links TRBV3-1 to TRBJ2-1, with 8 bases fitting TRBD2. Germline V CDR1 and CDR2: LGHDT, YNNKEL (reference sequence). This CDR3 is built from 16 residues. With 3 bases clipped from V and 14 bases from J, the junction kept 18 bases outside the gene matches. CDR3 sequence reads: CASSQNGAGVIGVEFF. CDR3 nucleotide sequence: TGTGCCAGCAGCCAGAACGGAGCGGGAGTTATAGGGGTGGAGTTCTTC.

This clonotype was seen a few times. This chain joins TRBV19 and TRBJ1-1, with TRBD1 identical over 8 bases. Per the germline V gene, CDR1 is LNHDA and CDR2 is SQIVND (reference sequence). This CDR3 is built from 15 residues. The junction had 2 bases not matched to a gene; V was cut back by 1 base and J by 1 base. The CDR3 DNA follows: TGTGCCAGTAGTATAGGAACAGGGGGGAACACTGAAGCTTTCTTT. Its protein product is CASSIGTGGNTEAFF.

This clonotype was counted many times. The rearrangement links TRBV6-6 to TRBJ2-7; D is tentatively TRBD1 or TRBD2 (5 bases each). The CDR3 sequence is 13 residues long. Germline CDR1 is MNHNY and CDR2 is SVGAGI (reference sequence). Deletions cut 0 bases from V and 5 bases from J, with 8 bases between. The CDR3 region is CASSYSRGDEQYF. The CDR3, as DNA: TGTGCCAGCAGTTACTCCAGAGGGGACGAGCAGTACTTC.

The rearrangement uses TRBV6-5 and TRBJ1-2; D unclear. The CDR3 is 13 residues long. In germline, CDR1 is MNHEY, CDR2 SVGAGI. V lost 4 bases, J lost 2 bases, and 8 bases lay in between. This CDR3 reads CASSSNSNYGYTF. As DNA, the CDR3 is TGTGCCAGCAGTTCGAACAGCAACTATGGCTACACCTTC.

This clonotype came up many times. Sequence at one end of the junction differs from germline and may be a read error. The chain employs TRBV14 and TRBJ2-6, with TRBD2 matching over 10 bases. CDR1 is SGHDN and CDR2 is FVKESK in the germline V gene. The CDR3 runs 17 residues. In nucleotides, the CDR3 is TGTGCCAGCAGCCTAGCGGGGGGACTCTCTGGGGCCACCGTCCTGACTTTC. This encodes CASSLAGGLSGATVLTF.